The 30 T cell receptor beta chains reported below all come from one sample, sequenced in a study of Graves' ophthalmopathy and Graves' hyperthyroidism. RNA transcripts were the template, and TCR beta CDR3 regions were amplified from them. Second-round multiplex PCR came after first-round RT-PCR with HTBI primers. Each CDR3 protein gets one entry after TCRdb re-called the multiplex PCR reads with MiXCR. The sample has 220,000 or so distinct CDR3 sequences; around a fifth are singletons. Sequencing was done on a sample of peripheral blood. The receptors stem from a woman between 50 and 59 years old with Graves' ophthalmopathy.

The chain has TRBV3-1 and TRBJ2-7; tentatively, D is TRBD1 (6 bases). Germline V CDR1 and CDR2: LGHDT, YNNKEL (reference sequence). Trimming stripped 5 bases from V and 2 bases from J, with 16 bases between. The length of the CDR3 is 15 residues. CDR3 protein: CASSTYRASTYEQYF. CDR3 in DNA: TGTGCCAGCAGCACCTACAGGGCCTCTACCTACGAGCAGTACTTC.

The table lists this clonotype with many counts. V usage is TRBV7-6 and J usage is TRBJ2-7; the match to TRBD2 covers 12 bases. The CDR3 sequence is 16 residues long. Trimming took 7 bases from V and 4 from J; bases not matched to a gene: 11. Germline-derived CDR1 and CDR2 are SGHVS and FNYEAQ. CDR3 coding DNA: TGTGCCAGCACCGCCGAGGTAGGGACTAGCGGGTACGAGCAGTACTTC. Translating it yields CASTAEVGTSGYEQYF. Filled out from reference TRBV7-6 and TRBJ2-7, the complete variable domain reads GAGVSQSPRYKVTKRGQDVALRCDPISGHVSLYWYRQALGQGPEFLTYFNYEAQQDKSGLPNDRFSAERPEGSISTLTIQRTEQRDSAMYRCASTAEVGTSGYEQYFGPGTRLTVT.

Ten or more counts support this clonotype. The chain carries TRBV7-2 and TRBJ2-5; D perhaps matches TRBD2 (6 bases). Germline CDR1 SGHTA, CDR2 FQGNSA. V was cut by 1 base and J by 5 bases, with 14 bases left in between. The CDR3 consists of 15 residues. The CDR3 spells CASSLGGGIVETQYF. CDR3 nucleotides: TGTGCCAGCAGCTTAGGAGGCGGGATCGTGGAGACCCAGTACTTC.

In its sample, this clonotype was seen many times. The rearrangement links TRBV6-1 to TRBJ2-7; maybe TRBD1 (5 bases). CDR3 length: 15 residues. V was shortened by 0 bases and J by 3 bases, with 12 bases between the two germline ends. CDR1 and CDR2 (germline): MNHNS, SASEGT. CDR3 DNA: TGTGCCAGCAGTGAAGCACAGGTTATGGTCTACGAGCAGTACTTC. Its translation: CASSEAQVMVYEQYF.

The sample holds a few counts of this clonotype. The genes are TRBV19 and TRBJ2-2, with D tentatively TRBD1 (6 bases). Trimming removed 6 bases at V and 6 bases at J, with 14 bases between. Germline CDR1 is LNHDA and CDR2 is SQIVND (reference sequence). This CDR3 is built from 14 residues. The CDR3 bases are TGTGCCAGTAGGCCACAGGGAAGCGCCGGGGAGCTGTTTTTT. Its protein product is CASRPQGSAGELFF.

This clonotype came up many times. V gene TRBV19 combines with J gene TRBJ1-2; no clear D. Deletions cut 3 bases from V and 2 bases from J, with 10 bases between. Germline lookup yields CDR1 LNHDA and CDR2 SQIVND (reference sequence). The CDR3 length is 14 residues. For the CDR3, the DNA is TGTGCCAGTAGTATCACGGGGTCGAACTATGGCTACACCTTC. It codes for CASSITGSNYGYTF.

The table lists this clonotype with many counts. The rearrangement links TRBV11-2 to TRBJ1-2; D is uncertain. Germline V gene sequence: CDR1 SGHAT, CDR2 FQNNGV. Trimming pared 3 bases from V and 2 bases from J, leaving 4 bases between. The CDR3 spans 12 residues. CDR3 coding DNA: TGTGCCAGCAGCTTGGGGAACTATGGCTACACCTTC. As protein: CASSLGNYGYTF.

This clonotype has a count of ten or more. CDR3 region: CSARVGQSYGYTF. CDR3 sequence (DNA): TGCAGTGCTAGAGTCGGACAGAGCTATGGCTACACCTTC. The V and J genes are TRBV20-1 and TRBJ1-2; TRBD1 is a possible D gene (6 bases). This CDR3 contains 13 residues. Germline loops: CDR1 DFQATT, CDR2 SNEGSKA (reference sequence). V was shortened by 1 base and J by 4 bases, with 10 bases between the two germline ends.

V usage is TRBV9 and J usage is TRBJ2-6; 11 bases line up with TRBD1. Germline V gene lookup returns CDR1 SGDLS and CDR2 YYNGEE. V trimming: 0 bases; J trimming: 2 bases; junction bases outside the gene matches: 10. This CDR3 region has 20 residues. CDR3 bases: TGTGCCAGCAGCGTAGATTTAGGGACAGGGGGTATCACTGGGGCCAACGTCCTGACTTTC. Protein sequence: CASSVDLGTGGITGANVLTF. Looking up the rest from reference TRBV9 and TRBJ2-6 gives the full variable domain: DSGVTQTPKHLITATGQRVTLRCSPRSGDLSVYWYQQSLDQGLQFLIQYYNGEERAKGNILERFSAQQFPDLHSELNLSSLELGDSALYFCASSVDLGTGGITGANVLTFGAGSRLTVL.

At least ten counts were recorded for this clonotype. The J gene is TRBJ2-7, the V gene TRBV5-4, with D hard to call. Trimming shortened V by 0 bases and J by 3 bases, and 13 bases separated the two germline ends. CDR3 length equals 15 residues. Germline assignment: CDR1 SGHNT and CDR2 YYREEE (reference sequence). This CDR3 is CASSLAGVSNYEQYF. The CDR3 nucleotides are TGTGCCAGCAGCTTGGCGGGCGTAAGCAACTACGAGCAGTACTTC.

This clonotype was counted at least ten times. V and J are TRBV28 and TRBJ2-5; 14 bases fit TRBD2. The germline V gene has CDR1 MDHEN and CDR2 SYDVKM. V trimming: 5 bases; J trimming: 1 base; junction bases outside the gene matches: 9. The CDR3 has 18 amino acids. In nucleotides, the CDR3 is TGTGCCAGCAGTATCACCGGGACTAGCGGGAGAAGCCAAGAGACCCAGTACTTC. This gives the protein CASSITGTSGRSQETQYF.

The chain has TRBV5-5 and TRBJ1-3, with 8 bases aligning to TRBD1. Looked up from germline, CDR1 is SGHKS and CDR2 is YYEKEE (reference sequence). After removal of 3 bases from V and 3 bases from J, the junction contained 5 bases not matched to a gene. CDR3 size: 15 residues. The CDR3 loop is CASSSQGAGGNTIYF. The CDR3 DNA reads TGTGCCAGCAGCTCCCAGGGGGCTGGTGGAAACACCATATATTTT.

The CDR3 sequence: CASSLATGQTDQETQYF. DNA of the CDR3: TGTGCCAGCAGTCTGGCGACAGGGCAGACGGACCAAGAGACCCAGTACTTC. The chain employs TRBV12-3 or TRBV12-4 and TRBJ2-7, with 7 bases fitting TRBD1. Judging by the DNA end, TRBJ2-5 fits better; the J call may be wrong. This CDR3 comprises 17 residues.

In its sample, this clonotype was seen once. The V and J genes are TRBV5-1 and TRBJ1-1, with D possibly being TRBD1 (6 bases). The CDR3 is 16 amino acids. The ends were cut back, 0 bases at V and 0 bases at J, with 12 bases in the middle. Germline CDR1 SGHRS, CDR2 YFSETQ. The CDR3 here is CASSLVQGHMNTEAFF. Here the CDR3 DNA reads TGCGCCAGCAGCTTGGTCCAGGGGCATATGAACACTGAAGCTTTCTTT. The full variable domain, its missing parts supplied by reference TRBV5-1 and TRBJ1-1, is KAGVTQTPRYLIKTRGQQVTLSCSPISGHRSVSWYQQTPGQGLQFLFEYFSETQRNKGNFPGRFSGRQFSNSRSEMNVSTLELGDSALYLCASSLVQGHMNTEAFFGQGTRLTVV.

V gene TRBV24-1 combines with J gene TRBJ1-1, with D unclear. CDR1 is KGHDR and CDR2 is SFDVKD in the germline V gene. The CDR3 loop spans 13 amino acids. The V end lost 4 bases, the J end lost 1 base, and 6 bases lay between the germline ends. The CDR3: CATSDPKNTEAFF. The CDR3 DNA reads TGTGCCACCAGTGACCCAAAGAACACTGAAGCTTTCTTT.

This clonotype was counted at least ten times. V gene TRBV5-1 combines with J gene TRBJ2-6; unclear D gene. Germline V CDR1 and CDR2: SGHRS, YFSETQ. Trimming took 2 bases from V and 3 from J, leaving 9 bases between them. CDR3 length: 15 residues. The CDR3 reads CASSFAGRGANVLTF. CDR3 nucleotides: TGCGCCAGCAGCTTCGCCGGGCGTGGGGCCAACGTCCTGACTTTC.

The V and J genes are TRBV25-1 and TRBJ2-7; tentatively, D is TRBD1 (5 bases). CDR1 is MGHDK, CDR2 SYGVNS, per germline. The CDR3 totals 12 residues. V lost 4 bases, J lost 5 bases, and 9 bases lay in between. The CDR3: CASSGRTNEQYF. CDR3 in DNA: TGTGCCAGCAGTGGTCGGACAAACGAGCAGTACTTC.

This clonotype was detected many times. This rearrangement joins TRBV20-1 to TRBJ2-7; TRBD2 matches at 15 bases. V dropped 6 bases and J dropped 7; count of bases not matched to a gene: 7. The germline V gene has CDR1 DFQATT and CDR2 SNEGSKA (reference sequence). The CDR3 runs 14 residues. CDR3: CSATGTSGRREQYF. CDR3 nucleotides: TGCAGTGCCACGGGGACTAGCGGGAGGAGAGAGCAGTACTTC.

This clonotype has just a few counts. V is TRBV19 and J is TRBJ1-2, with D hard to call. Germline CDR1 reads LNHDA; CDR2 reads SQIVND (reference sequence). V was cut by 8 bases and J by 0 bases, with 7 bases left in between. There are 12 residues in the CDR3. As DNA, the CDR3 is TGTGCCAGTCGGACTCCTAACTATGGCTACACCTTC. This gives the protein CASRTPNYGYTF. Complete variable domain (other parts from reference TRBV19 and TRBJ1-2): DGGITQSPKYLFRKEGQNVTLSCEQNLNHDAMYWYRQDPGQGLRLIYYSQIVNDFQKGDIAEGYSVSREKKESFPLTVTSAQKNPTAFYLCASRTPNYGYTFGSGTRLTVV.

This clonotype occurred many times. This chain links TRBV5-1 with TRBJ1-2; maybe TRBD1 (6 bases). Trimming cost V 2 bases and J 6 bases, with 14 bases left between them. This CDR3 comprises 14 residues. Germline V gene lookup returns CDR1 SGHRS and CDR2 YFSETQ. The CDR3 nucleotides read TGCGCCAGCAGCTTCAACCCGGGACAAGATGGCTACACCTTC. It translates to CASSFNPGQDGYTF.

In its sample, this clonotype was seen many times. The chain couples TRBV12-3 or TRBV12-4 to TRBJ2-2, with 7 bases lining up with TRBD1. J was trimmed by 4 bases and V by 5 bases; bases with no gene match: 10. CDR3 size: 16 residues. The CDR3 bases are TGTGCCAGCAGTACCACAGGGGAATTGGCCACCGGGGAGCTGTTTTTT. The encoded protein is CASSTTGELATGELFF.

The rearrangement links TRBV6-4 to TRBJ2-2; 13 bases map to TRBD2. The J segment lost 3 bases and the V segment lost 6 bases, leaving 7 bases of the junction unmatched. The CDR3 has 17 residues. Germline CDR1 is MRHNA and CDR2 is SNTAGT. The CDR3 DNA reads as TGTGCCAGCAGAACTAGCGGGAGGGGGCGGGACACCGGGGAGCTGTTTTTT. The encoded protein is CASRTSGRGRDTGELFF.

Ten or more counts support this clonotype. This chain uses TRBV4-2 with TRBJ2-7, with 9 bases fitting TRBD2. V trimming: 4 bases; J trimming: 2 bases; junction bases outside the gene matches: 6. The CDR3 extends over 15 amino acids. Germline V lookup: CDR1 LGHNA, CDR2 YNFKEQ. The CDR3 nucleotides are TGTGCCAGCAGCCGGACTAGCGAGTCCCCCTACGAGCAGTACTTC. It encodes CASSRTSESPYEQYF.

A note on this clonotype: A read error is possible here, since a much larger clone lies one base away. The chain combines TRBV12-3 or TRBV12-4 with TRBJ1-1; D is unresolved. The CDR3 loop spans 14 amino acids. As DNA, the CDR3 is TGTGCCAGCAGCTTAGCCCTAGGACGGCCTGAAGCTTTCTTT. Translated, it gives CASSLALGRPEAFF.

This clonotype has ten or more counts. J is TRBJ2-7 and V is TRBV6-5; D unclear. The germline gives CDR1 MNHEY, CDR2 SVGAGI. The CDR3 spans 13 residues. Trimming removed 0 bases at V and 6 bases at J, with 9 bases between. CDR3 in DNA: TGTGCCAGCAGTTACTCAGATATTGCCGAGCAGTACTTC. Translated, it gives CASSYSDIAEQYF.

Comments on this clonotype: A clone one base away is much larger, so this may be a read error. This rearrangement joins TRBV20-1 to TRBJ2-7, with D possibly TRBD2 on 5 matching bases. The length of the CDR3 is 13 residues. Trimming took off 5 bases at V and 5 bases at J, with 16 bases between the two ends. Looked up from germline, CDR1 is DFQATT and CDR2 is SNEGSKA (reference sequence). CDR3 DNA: TGCAGTGCTGCACGGGATCTTACCCACGAGCAGTACTTC. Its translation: CSAARDLTHEQYF.

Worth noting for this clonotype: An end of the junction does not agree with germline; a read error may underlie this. CDR3 sequence: CASSYGGGGIQETHYF. The CDR3 DNA reads as TGTGCCAGCAGTTACGGAGGCGGAGGGATCCAAGAGACCCACTACTTC. The V gene is TRBV6-2 or TRBV6-3, the J gene TRBJ2-5; weak D call: TRBD2 (6 bases). The CDR3 has 16 amino acids. The germline V gene has CDR1 MNHEY and CDR2 SVGEGT.

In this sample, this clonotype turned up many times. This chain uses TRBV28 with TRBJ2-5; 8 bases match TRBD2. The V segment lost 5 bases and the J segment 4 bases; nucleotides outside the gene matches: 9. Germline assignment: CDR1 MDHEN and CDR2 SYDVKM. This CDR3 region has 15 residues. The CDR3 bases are TGTGCCAGCAGTGGGGCCGGGGGGGGAAGAGAGACCCAGTACTTC. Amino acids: CASSGAGGGRETQYF.

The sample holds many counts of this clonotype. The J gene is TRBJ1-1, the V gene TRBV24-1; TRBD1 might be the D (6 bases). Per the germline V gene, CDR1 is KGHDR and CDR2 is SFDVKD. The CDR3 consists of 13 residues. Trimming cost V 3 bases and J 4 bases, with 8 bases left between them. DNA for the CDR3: TGTGCCACCAGTGATCTCAGGGGCACTGAAGCTTTCTTT. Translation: CATSDLRGTEAFF.

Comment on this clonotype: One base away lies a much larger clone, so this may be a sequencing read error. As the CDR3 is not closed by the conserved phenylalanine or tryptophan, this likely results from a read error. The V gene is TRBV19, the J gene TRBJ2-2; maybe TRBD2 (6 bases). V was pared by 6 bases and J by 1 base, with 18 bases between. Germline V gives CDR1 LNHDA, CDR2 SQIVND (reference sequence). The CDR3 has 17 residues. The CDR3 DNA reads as TGTGCCAGTAGCTCGCCTTTGAGCGGGTGGAACACCGGGGAGCTGTTTTCT. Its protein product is CASSSPLSGWNTGELFS.